The 15 T cell receptor beta chains below were found in one sample sequenced in a study of metastatic and nonmetastatic thyroid tumors. Prior to thyroid surgery, none of the patients had received any treatment. MiXCR reprocessed the PCR reads for TCRdb. The sample lists about 93,000 clones, approximately 12% seen once, with over 9% in the top ten. Sequences were obtained from blood. The receptors shown here come from a female donor with papillary thyroid cancer or a benign thyroid nodule (not recorded which). Some clones in this sample may be carry-over from other donors' samples.

This chain joins TRBV11-1 and TRBJ2-3; 12 nucleotides match TRBD2. With V trimmed by 4 bases and J by 6 bases, 14 bases remained unmatched. The CDR3 totals 18 residues. The germline V gene encodes CDR1 SGHAT and CDR2 FQDESV (reference sequence). The CDR3 nucleotides are TGTGCCAGCAGCTGGGGCTACCAGACTAGCGGGAGTTGGGATACGCAGTATTTT. Protein: CASSWGYQTSGSWDTQYF.

This clone was found many times. This sequence joins TRBV19 and TRBJ2-2; 8 nucleotides align to TRBD1. V trimming: 8 bases; J trimming: 7 bases; junction bases outside the gene matches: 12. CDR1 is LNHDA, CDR2 SQIVND, per germline (reference sequence). The CDR3 has 15 residues. The CDR3 sequence: CASAYKDRAVGELFF. The CDR3 DNA reads as TGTGCCAGTGCTTATAAGGACAGGGCCGTCGGGGAGCTGTTTTTT.

This clone was counted at least ten times. V usage is TRBV19 and J usage is TRBJ2-5, with D perhaps TRBD1 or TRBD2 (6 bases each). The germline V gene encodes CDR1 LNHDA and CDR2 SQIVND (reference sequence). The CDR3 contains 14 residues. The germline V and J ends were trimmed by 7 bases and 5 bases, with 17 bases remaining between them. For the CDR3, the DNA is TGTGCCAGTATGTCCCGGATAGGGGGGGAGACCCAGTACTTC. Translating it yields CASMSRIGGETQYF.

This chain uses TRBV5-4 with TRBJ2-5, with 12 bases matching TRBD2. J gave up 1 base and V 2 bases, and 3 bases lay outside the gene matches. Germline lookup yields CDR1 SGHNT and CDR2 YYREEE (reference sequence). This CDR3 is 16 amino acids long. CDR3 DNA: TGTGCCAGCAGCTTCGGACTAGCGGGGCTCCAAGAGACCCAGTACTTC. This sequence encodes CASSFGLAGLQETQYF. The variable domain in full, completed from reference TRBV5-4 and TRBJ2-5, reads ETGVTQSPTHLIKTRGQQVTLRCSSQSGHNTVSWYQQALGQGPQFIFQYYREEENGRGNFPPRFSGLQFPNYSSELNVNALELDDSALYLCASSFGLAGLQETQYFGPGTRLLVL.

There are many counts of this clone. The gene calls are TRBV27 and TRBJ2-7; D perhaps matches TRBD1 (5 bases). The CDR3 is 13 amino acids. CDR1 is MNHEY and CDR2 is SMNVEV in the germline V gene (reference sequence). V gave up 4 bases and J gave up 2 bases, with 9 bases separating them. In DNA form, the CDR3 reads TGTGCCAGCAGTTCAGGGATCACCTACGAGCAGTACTTC. It encodes CASSSGITYEQYF.

A few counts support this clone. V and J are TRBV28 and TRBJ1-2, with TRBD1 as a possible D gene (5 bases). The CDR3 is made up of 14 amino acids. CDR1 is MDHEN and CDR2 is SYDVKM in the germline V gene. Trimming shortened V by 3 bases and J by 2 bases, and 10 bases separated the two germline ends. The CDR3 loop reads CASSLEGWNYGYTF. DNA of the CDR3: TGTGCCAGCAGTTTGGAGGGGTGGAACTATGGCTACACCTTC.

This clone was detected ten times or more. This chain uses TRBV20-1 with TRBJ2-1; D gene uncertain. The germline CDR1 and CDR2 sequences are DFQATT and SNEGSKA (reference sequence). Trimming pared 0 bases from V and 4 bases from J, leaving 10 bases between. CDR3 length: 14 residues. The CDR3 loop reads CSARDRRVYNEQFF. CDR3 coding DNA: TGCAGTGCTAGAGATCGTCGAGTTTACAATGAGCAGTTCTTC.

This clone came up many times. V is TRBV12-3 or TRBV12-4 and J is TRBJ1-4; D is possibly TRBD1 (5 bases). Trimming cost V 7 bases and J 4 bases, with 22 bases left between them. The CDR3 totals 17 residues. CDR3 region: CASTKYGGNWVNEKLFF. CDR3 nucleotides: TGTGCCAGCACAAAATATGGGGGGAACTGGGTTAATGAAAAACTGTTTTTT.

This clone was seen many times. J is TRBJ2-1 and V is TRBV20-1, with 9 bases lining up with TRBD2. The J segment lost 8 bases and the V segment lost 6 bases, leaving 2 bases of the junction unmatched. The CDR3 consists of 11 residues. Germline CDR1 DFQATT, CDR2 SNEGSKA (reference sequence). CDR3 nucleotides: TGCAGTGCCGCTAGCGGGGATGAGCAGTTCTTC. This translates into CSAASGDEQFF.

The rearrangement links TRBV4-2 to TRBJ1-2, with D possibly TRBD1 on 6 matching bases. The V end lost 0 bases, the J end lost 4 bases, and 12 bases lay between the germline ends. Per germline, CDR1 LGHNA and CDR2 YNFKEQ. The CDR3 length is 15 residues. The CDR3 sequence: CASSQEAGGPYGYTF. The CDR3, as DNA: TGTGCCAGCAGCCAAGAAGCGGGGGGGCCCTATGGCTACACCTTC.

This clone was counted ten times or more. Other DNA sequences in this sample translate to the same CDR3. The chain recombines TRBV29-1 with TRBJ2-3; TRBD1 matches at 10 bases. The CDR3 totals 13 residues. Germline values: CDR1 SQVTM, CDR2 ANQGSEA. V lost 6 bases to trimming and J lost 3 bases; unmatched junction nucleotides: 3. The CDR3 loop is CSVRTGGTDTQYF. CDR3 in DNA: TGCAGCGTAAGGACAGGGGGGACAGATACGCAGTATTTT.

This clone was found many times. The gene calls are TRBV3-1 and TRBJ2-7, with a tentative D call TRBD2 (6 bases). V was cut by 4 bases and J by 2 bases, with 15 bases left in between. From germline, CDR1 is LGHDT and CDR2 YNNKEL (reference sequence). The CDR3 runs to 15 residues. The CDR3: CASSPSIAAPYEQYF. CDR3 coding DNA: TGTGCCAGCAGCCCCAGCATAGCGGCGCCCTACGAGCAGTACTTC.

This clone was observed at least ten times. V is TRBV5-1 and J is TRBJ2-2; D unclear. The germline gives CDR1 SGHRS, CDR2 YFSETQ. V gave up 2 bases and J gave up 0 bases, with 5 bases separating them. The CDR3 runs 14 residues. The CDR3 DNA is TGCGCCAGCAGCTTATTATCGAACACCGGGGAGCTGTTTTTT. Residues: CASSLLSNTGELFF. Combining the CDR3 with reference TRBV5-1 and TRBJ2-2 gives the whole variable domain KAGVTQTPRYLIKTRGQQVTLSCSPISGHRSVSWYQQTPGQGLQFLFEYFSETQRNKGNFPGRFSGRQFSNSRSEMNVSTLELGDSALYLCASSLLSNTGELFFGEGSRLTVL.

The chain is built from TRBV6-1 and TRBJ2-1, with 15 bases that match TRBD2. Germline CDR1 and CDR2: MNHNS and SASEGT. CDR3 length: 15 residues. Unmatched junction bases numbered 5, after V lost 7 bases and J lost 7 bases. The DNA for the CDR3 is TGTGCCAGCACCGACGGGACTAGCGGGAGGAATGAGCAGTTCTTC. The encoded protein is CASTDGTSGRNEQFF.

This clone was found many times. The rearrangement uses TRBV5-1 and TRBJ2-1; 7 nucleotides agree with TRBD2. The CDR3 is 15 amino acids. With V trimmed by 0 bases and J by 7 bases, 7 bases remained unmatched. The germline gives CDR1 SGHRS, CDR2 YFSETQ. CDR3 amino acids: CASSLGAGPRNEQFF. CDR3 bases: TGCGCCAGCAGCTTGGGAGCGGGGCCTAGGAATGAGCAGTTCTTC.